These 16 T cell receptor beta chains originate from one sample sequenced in a study of cytomegalovirus exposure and HLA in healthy donors. The PCR was carried out with 60 Vbeta primers and 13 Jbeta primers. Only in-frame clones appear in the TCRdb table, and some are missing; sequencing was by immunoSEQ multiplex PCR. The repertoire consists of about 150,000 clones, with around 84% occurring once and the leading ten covering more than 2%. The sample consisted of PBMCs. The receptor source for this set is a woman in her late teens or twenties in good health and CMV-seronegative.

The V gene is TRBV5-4, the J gene TRBJ1-2, with unresolved D. In germline, CDR1 is SGHNT, CDR2 YYREEE (reference sequence). V lost 5 bases and J 1 base, leaving 6 bases between the germline ends. This CDR3 has 12 residues. This chain's CDR3 is CASSEVNYGYTF. Here the CDR3 DNA reads TGTGCCAGCAGTGAGGTTAACTATGGCTACACCTTC.

The gene calls are TRBV28 and TRBJ2-7; TRBD2 is a possible D gene (6 bases). The CDR3 is 13 amino acids. Germline CDR1 reads MDHEN; CDR2 reads SYDVKM. V was cut by 6 bases and J by 2 bases, with 11 bases left in between. CDR3 nucleotide sequence: TGTGCCAGCAGCGGGAGTGTTACCTACGAGCAGTACTTC. Translated: CASSGSVTYEQYF.

This rearrangement joins TRBV7-3 to TRBJ2-1; the D gene is possibly TRBD1 (5 bases). V gave up 1 base and J gave up 8 bases, with 24 bases separating them. The CDR3 extends over 18 amino acids. Germline lookup yields CDR1 SGHTA and CDR2 FQGTGA. The CDR3 nucleotides read TGTGCCAGCAGCTTAAGGTCTTGGGGTCGGGCAGGGTTGGATGAGCAGTTCTTC. This gives the protein CASSLRSWGRAGLDEQFF.

The rearrangement links TRBV27 to TRBJ2-5; D may be TRBD2 (6 bases). The DNA matches TRBJ2-7 better at its end, which makes the J call doubtful. Germline V gives CDR1 MNHEY, CDR2 SMNVEV (reference sequence). The CDR3 totals 15 residues. The CDR3 reads CASRRDRRVGYEQYF. In DNA form, the CDR3 reads TGTGCCAGCAGGCGTGATCGGAGGGTTGGGTACGAGCAGTACTTC.

V usage is TRBV4-3 and J usage is TRBJ2-2; 9 positions match TRBD2. V gave up 8 bases and J gave up 3 bases; unmatched junction bases: 19. This CDR3 region has 19 residues. Germline V gene sequence: CDR1 LGHNA, CDR2 YSLEER. CDR3 amino acids: CASSWGIEEVAGDTGELFF. The CDR3 DNA is TGCGCCAGCTCCTGGGGGATAGAGGAGGTAGCGGGGGACACCGGGGAGCTGTTTTTT.

The chain carries TRBV30 and TRBJ1-1, with no clear D. V was cut by 1 base and J by 6 bases, with 9 bases left in between. The CDR3 extends over 12 amino acids. Germline V gene lookup returns CDR1 GTSNPN and CDR2 SVGIG (reference sequence). The CDR3 region has the DNA TGTGCCTGGAGTGAAACGGGAGCTGAAGCTTTCTTT. It translates to CAWSETGAEAFF. Variable domain in full (rest from reference TRBV30 and TRBJ1-1): SQTIHQWPATLVQPVGSPLSLECTVEGTSNPNLYWYRQAAGRGLQLLFYSVGIGQISSEVPQNLSASRPQDRQFILSSKKLLLSDSGFYLCAWSETGAEAFFGQGTRLTVV.

The gene calls are TRBV7-2 and TRBJ2-7; D possibly corresponds to TRBD1 (7 bases). Germline V gene sequence: CDR1 SGHTA, CDR2 FQGNSA. This CDR3 has 15 residues. The V and J ends lost 6 bases and 0 bases respectively, with 15 bases between them. CDR3 protein: CASRRRGDSSYEQYF. The DNA for the CDR3 is TGTGCCAGCAGACGGAGGGGGGACAGCTCCTACGAGCAGTACTTC.

V usage is TRBV9 and J usage is TRBJ1-3; D unresolved. Germline V CDR1 and CDR2: SGDLS, YYNGEE. The V gene lost 4 bases and the J gene lost 0 bases, with 11 bases spanning the gap. The CDR3 spans 15 residues. For the CDR3, the DNA is TGTGCCAGCAGCTCCCCAGTTAACTCTGGAAACACCATATATTTT. Its translation: CASSSPVNSGNTIYF.

The CDR3 is CASSLSTGGGNTIYF. The DNA of the CDR3 is TGTGCCAGCAGCCTTTCCACAGGGGGTGGAAACACCATATATTTT. V gene TRBV7-9 combines with J gene TRBJ1-3; 8 bases are a match to TRBD1. The CDR3 has 15 amino acids. The V gene's germline CDR1 is SEHNR and CDR2 FQNEAQ (reference sequence). V dropped 5 bases and J dropped 3; count of bases not matched to a gene: 6.

V gene TRBV23-1 combines with J gene TRBJ1-5; possibly TRBD1 for D (6 bases). TRBV23-1 is annotated as an ORF whose role is uncertain. The CDR3 is 15 residues long. V was trimmed by 4 bases and J by 10 bases, leaving 20 bases between them. The CDR3 nucleotides are TGCGCCAGCAGTCTATCTCGGGACACCCAGATCCCCCAGCATTTT. Amino acids: CASSLSRDTQIPQHF.

This clone was observed once. The rearrangement joins TRBV7-2 to TRBJ2-7; tentatively, D is TRBD2 (6 bases). CDR1 is SGHTA, CDR2 FQGNSA, per germline. Trimming pared 5 bases from V and 0 bases from J, leaving 14 bases between. The CDR3 runs 15 residues. The CDR3: CASSLGAGSSYEQYF. Written as DNA, the CDR3 is TGTGCCAGCAGCCTGGGCGCGGGGAGCTCCTACGAGCAGTACTTC. The full variable domain, its missing parts supplied by reference TRBV7-2 and TRBJ2-7, is GAGVSQSPSNKVTEKGKDVELRCDPISGHTALYWYRQSLGQGLEFLIYFQGNSAPDKSGLPSDRFSAERTGGSVSTLTIQRTQQEDSAVYLCASSLGAGSSYEQYFGPGTRLTVT.

The V and J genes are TRBV6-1 and TRBJ1-5, with 9 bases matching TRBD1. Germline V gene sequence: CDR1 MNHNS, CDR2 SASEGT. The CDR3 is 14 residues long. V gave up 1 base and J gave up 7 bases; unmatched junction bases: 2. The CDR3 sequence: CASSEGTGEQPQHF. Written as DNA, the CDR3 is TGTGCCAGCAGTGAAGGGACAGGGGAACAGCCCCAGCATTTT.

The table lists this clone with a count of one. The chain is built from TRBV7-8 and TRBJ2-1, with 12 bases that match TRBD2. In germline, CDR1 is SGHVS, CDR2 FQNEAQ. This CDR3 has 18 amino acids. The V and J ends lost 0 bases and 6 bases, in that order; junction bases with no gene match: 9. CDR3 sequence (DNA): TGTGCCAGCAGCTTAGCTCTAGCGGGAGGGATCGTTTCCAATGAGCAGTTCTTC. Protein sequence: CASSLALAGGIVSNEQFF.

V is TRBV18 and J is TRBJ2-7; 8 nucleotides line up with TRBD1. Germline CDR1 and CDR2: KGHSH and LQKENI. J lost 7 bases, V lost 3 bases, and 8 bases had no gene match. The CDR3 length is 14 residues. The chain's CDR3 is CASSPDRGGGEQYF. The CDR3 DNA reads as TGTGCCAGCTCACCCGACAGGGGTGGGGGGGAGCAGTACTTC.

V and J are TRBV19 and TRBJ1-4, with D maybe TRBD1 (6 bases). The CDR3 consists of 13 residues. Germline CDR1 and CDR2: LNHDA and SQIVND (reference sequence). V was cut by 8 bases and J by 8 bases, with 15 bases left in between. The CDR3 is CASCSGVEEKLFF. As DNA, the CDR3 is TGTGCCAGTTGTTCAGGGGTGGAGGAAAAACTGTTTTTT.

V usage is TRBV7-9 and J usage is TRBJ2-7; D gene uncertain. Trimming shortened V by 4 bases and J by 2 bases, and 9 bases separated the two germline ends. The CDR3 covers 13 residues. CDR1 and CDR2 (germline): SEHNR, FQNEAQ (reference sequence). CDR3 DNA sequence: TGTGCCAGCAGCTCCCCTAACCCCTACGAGCAGTACTTC. Encoded protein: CASSSPNPYEQYF.